This T cell receptor beta chain was retrieved from a study of cytomegalovirus exposure and HLA in healthy donors. Concerning this clone itself: As yet, its antigen is unknown.

The PCR was carried out with 60 Vbeta primers and 13 Jbeta primers. The table came from immunoSEQ multiplex PCR; TCRdb's copy has only in-frame clones and leaves some out. The sample shows 85,000 to 90,000 clones, 67% of them seen only once. Broader study findings: High sensitivity and specificity were reportedly achieved when the classifier diagnosed cytomegalovirus status.

Germline CDR1 reads SGHDT; CDR2 reads YYEEEE. This CDR3 has 17 amino acids. Trimming took off 3 bases at V and 1 base at J, with 14 bases between the two ends. The rearrangement links TRBV5-6 to TRBJ1-6, with TRBD1 as a possible D gene (5 bases). The sequence derives from a man between 25 and 39 years old in good health and CMV-seronegative. The specimen sequenced was PBMCs. DNA for the CDR3: TGTGCCAGCAGCTGGGGCCAGGCCCATTCCTATAATTCACCCCTCCACTTT. Protein product: CASSWGQAHSYNSPLHF. Together with reference TRBV5-6 and TRBJ1-6, the CDR3 gives the full variable domain: DAGVTQSPTHLIKTRGQQVTLRCSPKSGHDTVSWYQQALGQGPQFIFQYYEEEERQRGNFPDRFSGHQFPNYSSELNVNALLLGDSALYLCASSWGQAHSYNSPLHFGNGTRLTVT.